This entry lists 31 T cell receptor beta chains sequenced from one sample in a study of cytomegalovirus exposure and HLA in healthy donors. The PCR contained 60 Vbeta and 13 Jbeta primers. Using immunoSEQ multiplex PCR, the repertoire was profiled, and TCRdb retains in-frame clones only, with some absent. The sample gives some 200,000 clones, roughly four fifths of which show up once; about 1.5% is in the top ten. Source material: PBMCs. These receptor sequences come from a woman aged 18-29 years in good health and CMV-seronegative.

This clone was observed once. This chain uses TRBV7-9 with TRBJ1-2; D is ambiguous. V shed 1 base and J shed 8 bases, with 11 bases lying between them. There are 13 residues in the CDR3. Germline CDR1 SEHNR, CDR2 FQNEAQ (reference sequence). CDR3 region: CASSLVVFQGYTF. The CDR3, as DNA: TGTGCCAGCAGCTTAGTCGTCTTCCAGGGCTACACCTTC.

CDR3 in DNA: TGTGCCAGCAGCTCGCCCGGGACTAGCGGGGCTGTCACGCAGTATTTT. It translates to CASSSPGTSGAVTQYF. This chain uses TRBV5-6 with TRBJ2-3; 13 bases map to TRBD2. V gave up 3 bases and J gave up 9 bases; unmatched junction bases: 10. Germline loops: CDR1 SGHDT, CDR2 YYEEEE. The CDR3 runs to 16 residues.

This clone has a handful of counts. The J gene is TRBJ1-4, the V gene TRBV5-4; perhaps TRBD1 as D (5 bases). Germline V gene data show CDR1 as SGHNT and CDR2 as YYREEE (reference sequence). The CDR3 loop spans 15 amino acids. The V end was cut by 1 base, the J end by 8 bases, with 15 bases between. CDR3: CASSLFGTGAEKLFF. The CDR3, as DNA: TGTGCCAGCAGCTTGTTTGGGACTGGGGCCGAAAAACTGTTTTTT.

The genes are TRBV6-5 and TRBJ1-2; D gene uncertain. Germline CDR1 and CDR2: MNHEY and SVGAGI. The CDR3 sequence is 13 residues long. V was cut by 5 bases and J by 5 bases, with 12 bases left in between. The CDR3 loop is CASSPSLVYGYTF. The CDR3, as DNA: TGTGCCAGCAGTCCCAGTTTGGTTTATGGCTACACCTTC.

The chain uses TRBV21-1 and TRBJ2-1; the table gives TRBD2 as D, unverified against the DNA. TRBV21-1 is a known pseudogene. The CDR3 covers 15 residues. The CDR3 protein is CASSKLAGAITALFF. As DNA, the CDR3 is TGTGCCAGCAGCAAACTAGCGGGAGCTATCACCGCCCTGTTCTTC.

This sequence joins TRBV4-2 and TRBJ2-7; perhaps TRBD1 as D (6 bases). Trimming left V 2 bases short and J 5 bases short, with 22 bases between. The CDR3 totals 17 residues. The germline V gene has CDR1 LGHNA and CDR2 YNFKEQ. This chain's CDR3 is CASSQKSQGSPPHEQYF. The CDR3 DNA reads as TGTGCCAGCAGCCAAAAGAGTCAGGGGTCCCCTCCCCACGAGCAGTACTTC.

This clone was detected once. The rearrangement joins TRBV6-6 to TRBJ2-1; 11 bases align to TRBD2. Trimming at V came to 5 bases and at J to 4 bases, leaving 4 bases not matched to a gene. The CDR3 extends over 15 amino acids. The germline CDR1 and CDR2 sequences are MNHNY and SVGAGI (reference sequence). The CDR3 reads CASSPTSGSYNEQFF. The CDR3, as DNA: TGTGCCAGCAGTCCAACTAGCGGGAGTTACAATGAGCAGTTCTTC.

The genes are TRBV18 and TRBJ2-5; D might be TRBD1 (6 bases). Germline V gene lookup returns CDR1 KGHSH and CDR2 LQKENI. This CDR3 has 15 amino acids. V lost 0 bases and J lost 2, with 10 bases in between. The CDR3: CASSPPDRKQETQYF. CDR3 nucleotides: TGTGCCAGCTCACCACCGGACAGAAAGCAAGAGACCCAGTACTTC.

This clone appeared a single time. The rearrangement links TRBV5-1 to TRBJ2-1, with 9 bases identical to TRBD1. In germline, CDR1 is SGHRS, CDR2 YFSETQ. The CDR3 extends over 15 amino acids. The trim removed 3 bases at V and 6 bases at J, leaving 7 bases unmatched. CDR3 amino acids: CASSSSGQGGNEQFF. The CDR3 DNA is TGCGCCAGCAGCTCATCGGGACAGGGCGGCAATGAGCAGTTCTTC.

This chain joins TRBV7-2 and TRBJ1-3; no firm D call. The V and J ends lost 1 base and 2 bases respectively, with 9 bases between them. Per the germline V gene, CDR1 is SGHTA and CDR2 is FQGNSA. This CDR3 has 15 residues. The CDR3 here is CASSLGALTGNTIYF. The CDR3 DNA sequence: TGTGCCAGCAGCTTAGGTGCGTTAACTGGAAACACCATATATTTT.

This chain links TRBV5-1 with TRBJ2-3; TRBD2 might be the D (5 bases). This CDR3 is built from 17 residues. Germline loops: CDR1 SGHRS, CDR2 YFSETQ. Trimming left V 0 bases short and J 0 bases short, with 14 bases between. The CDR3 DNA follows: TGCGCCAGCAGCTTGGCCCAGACCACTAGTAGCACAGATACGCAGTATTTT. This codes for CASSLAQTTSSTDTQYF.

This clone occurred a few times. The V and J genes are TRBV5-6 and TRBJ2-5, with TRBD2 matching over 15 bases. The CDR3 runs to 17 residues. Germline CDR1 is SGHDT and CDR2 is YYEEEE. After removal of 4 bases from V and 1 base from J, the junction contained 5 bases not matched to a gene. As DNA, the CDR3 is TGTGCCAGCAGCATAGGACTAGCGGGAGGGGGCCAAGAGACCCAGTACTTC. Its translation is CASSIGLAGGGQETQYF. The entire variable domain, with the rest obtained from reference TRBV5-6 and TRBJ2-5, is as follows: DAGVTQSPTHLIKTRGQQVTLRCSPKSGHDTVSWYQQALGQGPQFIFQYYEEEERQRGNFPDRFSGHQFPNYSSELNVNALLLGDSALYLCASSIGLAGGGQETQYFGPGTRLLVL.

The DNA for the CDR3 is TGTGCCAGCGGAGACAGGGTAGGGAATTCACCCCTCCACTTT. Translation gives CASGDRVGNSPLHF. V is TRBV2 and J is TRBJ1-6; 7 nucleotides agree with TRBD1. Per the germline V gene, CDR1 is SNHLY and CDR2 is FYNNEI. V dropped 8 bases and J dropped 7; count of bases not matched to a gene: 8. The CDR3 has 14 residues.

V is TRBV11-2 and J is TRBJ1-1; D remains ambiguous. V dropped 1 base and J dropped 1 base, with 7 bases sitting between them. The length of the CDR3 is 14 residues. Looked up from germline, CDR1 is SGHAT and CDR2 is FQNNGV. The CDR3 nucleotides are TGTGCCAGCAGCTTAGTGCGTTCGAACACTGAAGCTTTCTTT. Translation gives CASSLVRSNTEAFF. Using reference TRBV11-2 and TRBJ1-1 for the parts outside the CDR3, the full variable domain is EAGVAQSPRYKIIEKRQSVAFWCNPISGHATLYWYQQILGQGPKLLIQFQNNGVVDDSQLPKDRFSAERLKGVDSTLKIQPAKLEDSAVYLCASSLVRSNTEAFFGQGTRLTVV.

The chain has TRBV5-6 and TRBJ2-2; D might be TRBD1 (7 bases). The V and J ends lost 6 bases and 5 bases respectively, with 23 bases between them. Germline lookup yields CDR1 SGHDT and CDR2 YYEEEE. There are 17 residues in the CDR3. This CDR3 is CASTPPRGGAGTGELFF. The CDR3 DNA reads TGTGCCAGCACCCCCCCCCGAGGGGGCGCGGGGACCGGGGAGCTGTTTTTT.

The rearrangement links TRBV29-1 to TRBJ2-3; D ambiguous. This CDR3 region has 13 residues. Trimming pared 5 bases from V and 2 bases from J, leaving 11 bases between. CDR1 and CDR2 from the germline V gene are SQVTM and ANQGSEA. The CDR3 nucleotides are TGCAGCGTTCTCCGTAAACTCACAGATACGCAGTATTTT. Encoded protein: CSVLRKLTDTQYF.

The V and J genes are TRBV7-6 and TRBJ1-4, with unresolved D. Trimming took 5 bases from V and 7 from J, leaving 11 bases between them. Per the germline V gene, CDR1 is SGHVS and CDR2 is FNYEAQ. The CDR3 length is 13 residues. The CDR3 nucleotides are TGTGCCAGCAGCGTACACGGGAGTGAAAAACTGTTTTTT. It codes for CASSVHGSEKLFF. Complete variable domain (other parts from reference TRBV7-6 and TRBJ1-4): GAGVSQSPRYKVTKRGQDVALRCDPISGHVSLYWYRQALGQGPEFLTYFNYEAQQDKSGLPNDRFSAERPEGSISTLTIQRTEQRDSAMYRCASSVHGSEKLFFGSGTQLSVL.

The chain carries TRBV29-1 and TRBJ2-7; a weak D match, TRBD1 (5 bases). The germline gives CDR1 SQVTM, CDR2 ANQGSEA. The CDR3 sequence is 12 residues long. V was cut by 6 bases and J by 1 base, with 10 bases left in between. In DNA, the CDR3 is TGCAGCGTCCGAACAGGTTCCTACGAGCAGTACGTC. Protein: CSVRTGSYEQYV.

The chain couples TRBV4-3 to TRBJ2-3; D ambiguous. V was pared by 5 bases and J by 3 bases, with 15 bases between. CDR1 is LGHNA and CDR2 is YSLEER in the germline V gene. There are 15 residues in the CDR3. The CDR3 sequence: CASSTRPRSTDTQYF. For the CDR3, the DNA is TGCGCCAGCAGCACCCGCCCCAGATCGACAGATACGCAGTATTTT.

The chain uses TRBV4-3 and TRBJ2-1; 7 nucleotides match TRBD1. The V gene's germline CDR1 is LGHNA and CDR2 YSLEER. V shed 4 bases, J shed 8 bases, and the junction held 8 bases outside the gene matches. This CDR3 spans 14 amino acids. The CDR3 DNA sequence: TGCGCCAGCAGCCTTCCGGGACAGATAGATGAGCAGTTCTTC. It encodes CASSLPGQIDEQFF.

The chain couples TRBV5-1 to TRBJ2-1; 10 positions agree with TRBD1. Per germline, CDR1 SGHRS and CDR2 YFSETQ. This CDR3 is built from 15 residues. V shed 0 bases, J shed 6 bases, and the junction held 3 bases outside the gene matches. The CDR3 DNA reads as TGCGCCAGCAGCTTGGAAGGGACAGGGGTCAATGAGCAGTTCTTC. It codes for CASSLEGTGVNEQFF.

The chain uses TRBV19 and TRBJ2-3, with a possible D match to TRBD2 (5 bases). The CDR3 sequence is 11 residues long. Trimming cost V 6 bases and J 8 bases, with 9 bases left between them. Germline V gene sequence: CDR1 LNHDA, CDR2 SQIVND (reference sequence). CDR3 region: CASRERGTQYF. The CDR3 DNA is TGTGCCAGTAGAGAACGGGGTACGCAGTATTTT.

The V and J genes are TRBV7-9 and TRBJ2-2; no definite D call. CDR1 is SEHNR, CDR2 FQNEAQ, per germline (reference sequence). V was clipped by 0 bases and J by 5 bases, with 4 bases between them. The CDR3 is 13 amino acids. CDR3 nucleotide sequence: TGTGCCAGCAGCTTAGCAGAGACCGGGGAGCTGTTTTTT. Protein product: CASSLAETGELFF.

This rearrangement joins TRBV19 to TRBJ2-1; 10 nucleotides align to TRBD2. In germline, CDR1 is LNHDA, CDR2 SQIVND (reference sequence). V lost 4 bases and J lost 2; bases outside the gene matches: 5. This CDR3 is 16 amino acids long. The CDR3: CASSTPGTSAYNEQFF. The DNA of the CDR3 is TGTGCCAGTAGTACCCCCGGGACTAGCGCCTACAATGAGCAGTTCTTC. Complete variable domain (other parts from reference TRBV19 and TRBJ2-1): DGGITQSPKYLFRKEGQNVTLSCEQNLNHDAMYWYRQDPGQGLRLIYYSQIVNDFQKGDIAEGYSVSREKKESFPLTVTSAQKNPTAFYLCASSTPGTSAYNEQFFGPGTRLTVL.

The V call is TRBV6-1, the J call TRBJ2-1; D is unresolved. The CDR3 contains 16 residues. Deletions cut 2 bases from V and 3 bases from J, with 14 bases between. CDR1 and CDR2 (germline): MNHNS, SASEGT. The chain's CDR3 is CASSESLGLGYNEQFF. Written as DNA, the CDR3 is TGTGCCAGCAGTGAATCTTTGGGCCTCGGCTACAATGAGCAGTTCTTC.

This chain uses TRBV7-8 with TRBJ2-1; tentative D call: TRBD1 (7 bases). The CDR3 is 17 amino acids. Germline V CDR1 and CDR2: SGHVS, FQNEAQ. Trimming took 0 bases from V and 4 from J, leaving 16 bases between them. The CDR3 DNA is TGTGCCAGCAGCTTAGCCCTGAGCAGGGGGGCGTACAATGAGCAGTTCTTC. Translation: CASSLALSRGAYNEQFF.

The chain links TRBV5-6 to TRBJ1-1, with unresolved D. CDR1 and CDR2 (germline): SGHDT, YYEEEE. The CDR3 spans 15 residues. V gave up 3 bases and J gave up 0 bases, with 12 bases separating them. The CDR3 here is CASSYRGLMNTEAFF. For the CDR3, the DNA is TGTGCCAGCAGCTACCGCGGCCTCATGAACACTGAAGCTTTCTTT.

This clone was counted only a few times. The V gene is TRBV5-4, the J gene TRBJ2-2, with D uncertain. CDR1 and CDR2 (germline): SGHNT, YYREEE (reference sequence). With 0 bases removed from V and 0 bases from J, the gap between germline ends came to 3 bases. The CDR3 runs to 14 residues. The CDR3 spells CASSLVSNTGELFF. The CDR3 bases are TGTGCCAGCAGCTTGGTATCGAACACCGGGGAGCTGTTTTTT. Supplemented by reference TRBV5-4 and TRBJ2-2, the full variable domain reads ETGVTQSPTHLIKTRGQQVTLRCSSQSGHNTVSWYQQALGQGPQFIFQYYREEENGRGNFPPRFSGLQFPNYSSELNVNALELDDSALYLCASSLVSNTGELFFGEGSRLTVL.

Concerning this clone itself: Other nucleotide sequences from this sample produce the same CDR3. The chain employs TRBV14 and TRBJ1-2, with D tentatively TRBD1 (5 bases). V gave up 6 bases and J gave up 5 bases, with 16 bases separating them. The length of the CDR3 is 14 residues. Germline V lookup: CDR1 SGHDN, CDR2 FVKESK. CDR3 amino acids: CASSPGRAFYGYTF. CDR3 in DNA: TGTGCCAGCAGTCCTGGCAGGGCTTTTTATGGCTACACCTTC.

CDR3 nucleotide sequence: TGCGCCAGCAGCTTGTCCGGGGCCGGGGAGCTGTTTTTT. This translates into CASSLSGAGELFF. The chain employs TRBV5-1 and TRBJ2-2, with D possibly matching TRBD2 (5 bases). V lost 1 base to trimming and J lost 6 bases, with 7 bases between them. The CDR3 sequence is 13 residues long. From germline, CDR1 is SGHRS and CDR2 YFSETQ.

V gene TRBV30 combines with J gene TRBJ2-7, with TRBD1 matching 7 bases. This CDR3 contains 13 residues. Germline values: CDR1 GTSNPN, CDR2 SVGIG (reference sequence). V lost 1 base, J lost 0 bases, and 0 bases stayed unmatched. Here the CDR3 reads CAWSGDSSYEQYV. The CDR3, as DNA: TGTGCCTGGAGTGGGGACAGCTCCTACGAGCAGTACGTC.